Below, 4 T cell receptor beta chains from the same sample are listed, as sequenced in a study of blood T cells in healthy people across ages. Through a sample-barcoded 5' primer and a J-beta primer mix, a second PCR was run for roughly 7 to 11 cycles. TCRdb processed the 5' RACE reads anew with MiXCR; each CDR3 protein has one entry. The table has under 800,000 distinct CDR3 sequences, roughly 21% seen once. Sequencing was performed on blood. The receptor source for this set is a man in his 70s in good health.

V and J are TRBV29-1 and TRBJ2-3; the D gene is possibly TRBD2 (7 bases). Germline values: CDR1 SQVTM, CDR2 ANQGSEA. The CDR3 loop spans 14 amino acids. The V end was cut by 4 bases, the J end by 2 bases, with 13 bases between. The CDR3 sequence is CSVASGGSTDTQYF. The CDR3 region has the DNA TGCAGCGTTGCTTCGGGGGGCTCCACAGATACGCAGTATTTT.

This clonotype was detected a few times. The chain is built from TRBV20-1 and TRBJ2-3, with a tentative D call TRBD2 (5 bases). Germline V gives CDR1 DFQATT, CDR2 SNEGSKA (reference sequence). CDR3 length: 15 residues. V lost 3 bases, J lost 5 bases, and 18 bases lay in between. The CDR3 region is CSARNRGEGGDTQYF. In DNA, the CDR3 is TGCAGTGCTAGGAATCGGGGAGAGGGCGGAGATACGCAGTATTTT.

V gene TRBV2 combines with J gene TRBJ2-1, with 8 bases identical to TRBD2. The CDR3 totals 14 residues. With 7 bases clipped from V and 9 bases from J, the junction kept 11 bases outside the gene matches. In germline, CDR1 is SNHLY, CDR2 FYNNEI. CDR3 coding DNA: TGTGCCAGCATTGGACTAGCCGGTTCTGGTGAGCAGTTCTTC. Amino acids: CASIGLAGSGEQFF. The full variable domain, with the rest looked up from reference TRBV2 and TRBJ2-1, is EPEVTQTPSHQVTQMGQEVILRCVPISNHLYFYWYRQILGQKVEFLVSFYNNEISEKSEIFDDQFSVERPDGSNFTLKIRSTKLEDSAMYFCASIGLAGSGEQFFGPGTRLTVL.

The gene calls are TRBV6-5 and TRBJ2-5, with TRBD1 matching over 10 bases. The CDR3 spans 13 residues. With 9 bases clipped from V and 3 bases from J, the junction kept 4 bases outside the gene matches. Germline V gives CDR1 MNHEY, CDR2 SVGAGI. Here the CDR3 DNA reads TGTGCCAGTGGGACAGGGGTAAAAGAGACCCAGTACTTC. The encoded protein is CASGTGVKETQYF.